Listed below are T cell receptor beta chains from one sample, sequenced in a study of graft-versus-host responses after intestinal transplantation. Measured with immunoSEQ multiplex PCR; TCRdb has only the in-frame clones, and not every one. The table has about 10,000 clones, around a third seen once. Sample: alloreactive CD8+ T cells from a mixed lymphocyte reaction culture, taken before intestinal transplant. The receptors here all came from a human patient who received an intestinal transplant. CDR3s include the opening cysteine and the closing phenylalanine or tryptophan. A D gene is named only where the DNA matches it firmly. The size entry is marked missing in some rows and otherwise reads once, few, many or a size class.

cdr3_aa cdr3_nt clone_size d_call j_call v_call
CASSEGQGGGETQYF TGTGCCAGCAGTGAGGGACAGGGAGGAGGGGAGACCCAGTACTTC few TRBD1 TRBJ2-5 TRBV2
CASSPRPGNTDTQYF TGTGCCAGCTCACCACGTCCAGGGAACACAGATACGCAGTATTTT - - TRBJ2-3 TRBV18
CASSLAGGSRELFF TGCGCCAGCAGCTTGGCCGGAGGGTCGAGGGAGCTGTTTTTT - - TRBJ2-2 TRBV5-1
CASSLGGQPQHF TGTGCCAGCAGCTTAGGCGGTCAGCCCCAGCATTTT few - TRBJ1-5 TRBV7-9
CASSPSYGGYTDTQYF TGTGCCAGCTCACCATCGTACGGGGGGTACACAGATACGCAGTATTTT - TRBD2 TRBJ2-3 TRBV18
CASKIGLENTGELFF TGTGCCAGCAAGATAGGACTAGAGAACACCGGGGAGCTGTTTTTT - TRBD2 TRBJ2-2 TRBV27
CASSYMQGTEAFF TGTGCCAGCAGTTACATGCAGGGCACTGAAGCTTTCTTT - - TRBJ1-1 TRBV6-5
CASSRRDFGTDTQYF TGTGCCAGCAGCCGCCGGGACTTCGGCACAGATACGCAGTATTTT - - TRBJ2-3 TRBV5-4
CASSLGRGSGNTIYF TGTGCCAGCAGCTTGGGGAGGGGTTCTGGAAACACCATATATTTT - - TRBJ1-3 TRBV13
CATSRDWGTGGSEQYF TGTGCCACCAGCAGAGATTGGGGGACAGGGGGATCCGAGCAGTACTTC - TRBD1 TRBJ2-7 TRBV15
CASSIGTGPLSPLHF TGTGCCAGCAGTATAGGGACAGGTCCGTTGTCACCCCTCCACTTT - TRBD1 TRBJ1-6 TRBV28
CASSEFTFRGYEQYF TGTGCCAGCAGTGAATTTACCTTTAGGGGTTACGAGCAGTACTTC - - TRBJ2-7 TRBV6-1
CASSLWDRVDEQFF TGTGCCAGCAGTTTATGGGACAGGGTCGATGAGCAGTTCTTC few TRBD1 TRBJ2-1 TRBV27
CAKNERTAGNTEAFF TGTGCCAAAAACGAACGGACAGCCGGAAACACTGAAGCTTTCTTT - - TRBJ1-1 TRBV2
CASAGGVSPYEQYF TGTGCCAGCGCAGGCGGGGTATCCCCCTACGAGCAGTACTTC - - TRBJ2-7 TRBV6-5
CASSQETSRAGEQFF TGCGCCAGCAGCCAAGAAACTAGCCGAGCCGGTGAGCAGTTCTTC - - TRBJ2-1 TRBV4-1
CASSQEGTSGGETQYF TGCGCCAGCAGCCAAGAGGGGACTAGCGGGGGAGAGACCCAGTACTTC - TRBD2 TRBJ2-5 TRBV4-1
CASSRWRTGRTDTQYF TGTGCCAGCAGCCGATGGAGGACAGGGCGCACAGATACGCAGTATTTT few TRBD1 TRBJ2-3 TRBV19
CASSLSGNYEQYF TGTGCCAGCAGTTTATCCGGGAATTACGAGCAGTACTTC once - TRBJ2-7 TRBV27
CASSLGGSSYNEQFF TGTGCCAGTAGTTTGGGCGGGAGCTCCTACAATGAGCAGTTCTTC few TRBD2 TRBJ2-1 TRBV19
CASSPHVTTGGNYGYTF TGCGCCAGCAGCCCACATGTTACGACAGGGGGCAACTATGGCTACACCTTC few TRBD1 TRBJ1-2 TRBV4-1
CASSILNRGANSPLHF TGTGCCAGCAGCATACTGAACAGGGGGGCTAATTCACCCCTCCACTTT few TRBD1 TRBJ1-6 TRBV7-8
CAGSFGTTYEQYF TGCGCCGGCAGCTTCGGGACTACCTACGAGCAGTACTTC - TRBD2 TRBJ2-7 TRBV5-1
CASRRGTGVGADTQYF TGTGCCAGCAGACGCGGGACAGGGGTTGGCGCAGATACGCAGTATTTT - TRBD1 TRBJ2-3 TRBV2
CASSPEDRGPYEQYF TGTGCCAGCTCACCGGAGGACAGGGGCCCCTACGAGCAGTACTTC - TRBD1 TRBJ2-7 TRBV18
CASSVDGRGDQPQHF TGTGCCAGCAGCGTAGACGGCAGGGGCGATCAGCCCCAGCATTTT few - TRBJ1-5 TRBV9
CASSLEGATEAFF TGTGCCAGCAGCCTAGAGGGGGCCACTGAAGCTTTCTTT medium-sized TRBD1 TRBJ1-1 TRBV5-4
CASSEESRPLTYEQYF TGTGCCAGCAGTGAAGAAAGCAGGCCCCTAACCTACGAGCAGTACTTC medium-sized - TRBJ2-7 TRBV6-1
CASRTQGLGEQFF TGTGCCAGCAGAACACAGGGGTTGGGTGAGCAGTTCTTC - TRBD1 TRBJ2-1 TRBV6-5
CASIDMGTDRRRSYEQYF TGTGCCAGCATCGACATGGGAACGGACAGGAGGCGGTCGTACGAGCAGTACTTC few TRBD1 TRBJ2-7 TRBV2
CASSEREGDTQYF TGTGCCAGCAGTGAGCGGGAGGGAGATACGCAGTATTTT - TRBD2 TRBJ2-3 TRBV6-1
CASGVDRLNTEAFF TGTGCCAGCGGTGTGGACAGGCTGAACACTGAAGCTTTCTTT - TRBD1 TRBJ1-1 TRBV6-6
CASSLGTGAAGLAGGWADTQYF TGTGCCAGCAGTTTAGGGACAGGGGCAGCGGGACTAGCGGGAGGTTGGGCAGATACGCAGTATTTT - TRBD2 TRBJ2-3 TRBV28
CASSPGGKRLYNEQFF TGTGCCAGCAGCCCAGGGGGCAAGCGGCTCTACAATGAGCAGTTCTTC - TRBD1 TRBJ2-1 TRBV5-6
CASSLYRFPNQPQHF TGTGCCAGCAGCTTATACAGGTTCCCCAATCAGCCCCAGCATTTT - - TRBJ1-5 TRBV7-8
CASSDRDFAVEQFF TGTGCCAGCAGTGACAGGGATTTTGCAGTTGAGCAGTTCTTC - - TRBJ2-1 TRBV2
CASSPPGTGTYGYTF TGTGCCAGCAGTCCACCCGGGACAGGAACCTATGGCTACACCTTC few TRBD1 TRBJ1-2 TRBV28
CASSLTGVNQPQHF TGTGCCAGCAGCCTAACAGGGGTGAATCAGCCCCAGCATTTT few TRBD1 TRBJ1-5 TRBV7-9
CASSAGEAGELFF TGTGCCAGCAGTGCCGGGGAGGCCGGGGAGCTGTTTTTT - - TRBJ2-2 TRBV25-1
CASSLGLRSGNTIYF TGTGCCAGCTCATTGGGGCTTCGCTCTGGAAACACCATATATTTT once - TRBJ1-3 TRBV18
CASSSPGQGLHEQYF TGTGCCAGCAGTTCACCGGGACAGGGGCTCCACGAGCAGTACTTC - TRBD1 TRBJ2-7 TRBV6-1
CATSRSWGTPWRASTDTQYF TGTGCCACCAGCAGATCCTGGGGGACTCCGTGGCGGGCGAGCACAGATACGCAGTATTTT - - TRBJ2-3 TRBV15
CASWEQGPRQKLFF TGTGCCAGCTGGGAACAGGGGCCTAGGCAAAAACTGTTTTTT - TRBD1 TRBJ1-4 TRBV6-1
CASSPVVGRTTPYEQYF TGTGCCAGCAGTCCGGTCGTGGGGCGGACTACCCCCTACGAGCAGTACTTC few - TRBJ2-7 TRBV28
CASSPTGGDYNEQFF TGTGCCAGCAGCCCAACAGGGGGCGATTACAATGAGCAGTTCTTC few TRBD1 TRBJ2-1 TRBV27
CASSQPPDGDPYGYTF TGTGCCAGCAGCCAGCCTCCCGACGGGGATCCCTATGGCTACACCTTC - - TRBJ1-2 TRBV4-2
CASTDTGEQYF TGCGCCAGCACTGACACAGGGGAGCAGTACTTC - - TRBJ2-7 TRBV10-2
CASSTSRPTARQGVNYGYTF TGTGCCAGCAGCACCTCGAGGCCCACGGCTAGACAGGGGGTGAACTATGGCTACACCTTC - TRBD1 TRBJ1-2 TRBV11-3
CASSPRGSNQPQHF TGTGCCAGCTCACCCCGGGGGAGCAATCAGCCCCAGCATTTT - - TRBJ1-5 TRBV18
CATSREGGGSYEQYF TGTGCCACCAGCAGAGAGGGCGGGGGTTCCTACGAGCAGTACTTC few TRBD2 TRBJ2-7 TRBV15
CASSQGTSGYNEQFF TGTGCCAGCAGCCAGGGGACTAGCGGTTACAATGAGCAGTTCTTC few TRBD2 TRBJ2-1 TRBV9
CASSYSRGYNEQFF TGTGCCAGCAGTTACTCGCGGGGTTACAATGAGCAGTTCTTC many - TRBJ2-1 TRBV6-6
CATSTNNEQFF TGTGCCACGTCCACAAACAATGAGCAGTTCTTC few - TRBJ2-1 TRBV2
CASSVAGSGNTIYF TGTGCCAGCAGCGTAGCAGGGTCTGGAAACACCATATATTTT medium-sized - TRBJ1-3 TRBV9